This TCR beta chain comes out of a study of shared clonotypes between healthy human individuals (dated by TCRdb to about 2020). In the study overall: Two women and a few men aged 18 to 49 years were included in the cohort. For each donor, CD4 naive and CD4 memory were each run on three plates, CD8 naive on two plates, and CD8 memory on one plate. To estimate repertoire size and how much clonotypes are shared between individuals, the study performed deep sequencing of blood TCR repertoires from five healthy adults. Libraries were prepared and TCR repertoires were sequenced by different laboratories using diverse techniques, in order to increase sequencing depth and limit assay-specific biases. Each donor's leukapheresis produced roughly between roughly 0.9 and 9 billion PBMCs. Beyond this particular receptor, the publication reports: Larger estimated clonotype richness was generally found for naive subsets than for memory subsets. Pairwise subsampling indicated that sequencing depth was expected to affect the degree of clonotype sharing among donors. The small number of donors limited the genetic and exposure-history diversity represented. Incomplete sequencing was indicated by rarefaction of sorted-subset datasets, despite the large sequencing depth. Compared with non-shared clonotypes, clonotypes shared by all four sorted-subset donors had higher generation probabilities. About 4.5% of naive CD4, 3.5% of naive CD8, about 2.1% of memory CD4, and 0.35% to 0.4% of memory CD8 clonotypes were shared across several donors. Only blood was sampled, and tissue TCR repertoires likely differ from those in blood.

The CDR3 spans 14 residues, from the cysteine through the phenylalanine. CDR3 DNA only is kept here, 42 bases in frame from base 1. V loses 0 bases, J loses 4 bases, and the germline ends lie 9 bases apart. Reading the germline V gene (reference sequence) gives CDR1 MNHNY and CDR2 SVGAGI. Donors were healthy HIV-negative adults with no recently reported acute infections or vaccinations. Every donor was a Caucasian adult residing in Nashville, Tennessee, USA. CD4+ T cells were enriched by magnetic negative selection; naive cells were then positively selected on CD45RA, and the negative fraction formed the memory subset. Blood was obtained by leukapheresis, after which PBMCs were separated by Ficoll-Histopaque density gradient centrifugation and cryopreserved in liquid nitrogen vapor phase. Analytical flow cytometry was used to check the purity and quantity of every magnetically sorted T cell population. Each sorted fraction had its genomic DNA isolated and then quantified by UV absorbance on a Nanodrop 2000c.

About this clone itself: Its antigen is still unknown. One base away there is no much larger clone; base qualities are not given. The identical CDR3 is also encoded by other nucleotide sequences in the sample.

TCR CDR3 regions were amplified from genomic DNA by multiplex PCR using the deep immunoSEQ assay. Genomic DNA extracted from each cell subset was distributed evenly over all wells of several immunoSEQ 96-well plates, and each plate served as one replicate. Each replicate PCR for sorted subsets received around 210 ng genomic DNA, equal to roughly 30,000 T cell genomes. Purified libraries were quantified with a Qubit 3.0 fluorometer, sized on a Bioanalyzer 2100, and re-quantified with the KAPA Library Quantification kit. A separate single-read 150-cycle Illumina NextSeq 550 flow cell was used to sequence each immunoSEQ 96-well plate. Under the source paper's analysis protocol: Because only junctional sequences without quality scores were contained in the immunoSEQ output, filtering matching that applied to full-length reads could not be performed. To assign V/J genes and CDR3, sequences were annotated against IMGT germline references using PyIR, a Python wrapper for IgBLAST v1.9. Reads with weak V/J assignments (E-value above 1e-6), missing CDR3, stop codons, out-of-frame junctions, or ambiguous translated residues were removed. V3J clonotypes were defined as sequences sharing the same inferred V gene, J gene, and CDR3 amino acid sequence. Percentage overlap between repertoires was calculated by dividing the number of shared unique clonotypes by the size of the smaller repertoire. Repertoire richness was assessed with RTK rarefaction, the Chao1 estimator, and Recon v2.1 estimates of unobserved clonotypes. OLGA was used to compute generation probabilities for all TCRbeta clonotypes that the gDNA method yielded from a handful of donors. The clones in this table, taken by TCRdb from immuneACCESS, are in-frame only. Not every clone is retained; where verified, under half of the shortfall comes from an unresolved V gene, and the cause of the rest is unknown. The D gene and trimming were derived from the DNA, and the V and J assignments and clone size from that table. For this sample there are fewer than 3 million clones; about nine tenths appear just once. 0.3% to 0.45% of the sample comes from the top ten.

This sequence uses TRBV6-6 and TRBJ1-1; a tentative D call is TRBD1 (6 bases match). The receptor comes from a man younger than 35 in good health. Some clones in this sample may be carry-over from other donors' samples. The sequenced sample was naive CD4+ T cells from PBMCs. The sample's cell subset or site label, decoded: CD45RA+ positively selected. The DNA is as follows: TGTGCCAGCAGTTACTCGGGCAGGGGCACTGAAGCTTTCTTT. Its protein reads: CASSYSGRGTEAFF.